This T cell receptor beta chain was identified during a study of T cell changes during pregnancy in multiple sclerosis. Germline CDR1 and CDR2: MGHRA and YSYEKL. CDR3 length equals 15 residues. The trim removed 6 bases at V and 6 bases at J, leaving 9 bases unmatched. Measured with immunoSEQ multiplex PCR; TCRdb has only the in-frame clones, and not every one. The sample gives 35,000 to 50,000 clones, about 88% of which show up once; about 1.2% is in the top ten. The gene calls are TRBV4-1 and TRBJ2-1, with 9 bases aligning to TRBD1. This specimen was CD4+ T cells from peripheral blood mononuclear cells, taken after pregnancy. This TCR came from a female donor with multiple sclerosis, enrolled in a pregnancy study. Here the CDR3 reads CASRPPGQGVNEQFF. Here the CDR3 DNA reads TGCGCCAGCAGACCCCCGGGACAGGGAGTCAATGAGCAGTTCTTC.